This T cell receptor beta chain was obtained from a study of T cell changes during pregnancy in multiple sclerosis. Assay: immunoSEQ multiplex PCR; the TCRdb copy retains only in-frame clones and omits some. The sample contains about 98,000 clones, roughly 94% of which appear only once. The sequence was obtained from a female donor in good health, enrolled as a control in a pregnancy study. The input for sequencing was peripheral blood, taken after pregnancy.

CDR3 amino acids: CASRLAGGSYEQYF. CDR3 nucleotide sequence: TGTGCCAGCAGATTAGCGGGAGGGTCATACGAGCAGTACTTC. This chain connects TRBV6-6 to TRBJ2-7, with TRBD2 identical over 11 bases. Trimming removed 6 bases from V and 4 bases from J; junction bases left unmatched: 5. Germline V gene data show CDR1 as MNHNY and CDR2 as SVGAGI (reference sequence). The CDR3 contains 14 residues.